This T cell receptor beta chain was obtained from a study of blood T cell repertoires in COVID-19. At the level of the study: From T cells, B-cell-depleted T cells, or PBMCs came the material, which was cDNA or gDNA.

Only one count was recorded for this clone. In the authors' methods: Reference gene primer amplification gave estimated nucleated cell counts. Data came from immunoSEQ multiplex PCR; TCRdb stores just in-frame clones and leaves some out. From that table come the V and J calls and clone size; the DNA was used to work out D and trimming. The table has some 390,000 clones, about 89% seen once. V was clipped by 5 bases and J by 7 bases; unmatched bases: 9. Germline V gene lookup returns CDR1 LNHDA and CDR2 SQIVND (reference sequence). The CDR3 runs to 15 residues. The sequencing sample was made of peripheral blood. This TCR derives from a middle-aged woman with COVID-19, enrolled during active disease. This sequence joins TRBV19 and TRBJ2-1; 9 nucleotides line up with TRBD1. The CDR3 here is CASSRTGGFGNEQFF. The CDR3 region has the DNA TGTGCCAGTAGTCGTACAGGGGGCTTTGGGAATGAGCAGTTCTTC. Supplemented by reference TRBV19 and TRBJ2-1, the full variable domain reads DGGITQSPKYLFRKEGQNVTLSCEQNLNHDAMYWYRQDPGQGLRLIYYSQIVNDFQKGDIAEGYSVSREKKESFPLTVTSAQKNPTAFYLCASSRTGGFGNEQFFGPGTRLTVL.